This section outlines one T cell receptor (beta chain) sequence together with its context. Its antigen remains unidentified. A few pembrolizumab responders had their TCRs sequenced. This specimen belongs to a study of PD-1 blockade in mismatch repair-deficient tumors. Study at large: All were previously treated, progressing patients with about a dozen mismatch repair-deficient cancer types.

Whole-study results and caveats: Rapid post-treatment expansion, then contraction, generally preceding radiologic response, marked tumor-resident clones.

The CDR3 is made up of 14 amino acids. Trimming shortened V by 4 bases and J by 0 bases, and 7 bases separated the two germline ends. Germline V CDR1 and CDR2: MNHEY, SMNVEV (reference sequence). Clones were read by immunoSEQ multiplex PCR, and TCRdb kept only the in-frame ones, dropping some. Of approximately 22,000 clones listed, roughly 81% are singletons. The chain combines TRBV27 with TRBJ2-4, with D unresolved. This receptor was taken from an adult with mismatch repair-deficient cancer. The sequencing used peripheral blood, collected 2 weeks after starting pembrolizumab. CDR3 sequence (DNA): TGTGCCAGCAGTTACAGCATAGCCAAAAACATTCAGTACTTC. Amino acid sequence: CASSYSIAKNIQYF.